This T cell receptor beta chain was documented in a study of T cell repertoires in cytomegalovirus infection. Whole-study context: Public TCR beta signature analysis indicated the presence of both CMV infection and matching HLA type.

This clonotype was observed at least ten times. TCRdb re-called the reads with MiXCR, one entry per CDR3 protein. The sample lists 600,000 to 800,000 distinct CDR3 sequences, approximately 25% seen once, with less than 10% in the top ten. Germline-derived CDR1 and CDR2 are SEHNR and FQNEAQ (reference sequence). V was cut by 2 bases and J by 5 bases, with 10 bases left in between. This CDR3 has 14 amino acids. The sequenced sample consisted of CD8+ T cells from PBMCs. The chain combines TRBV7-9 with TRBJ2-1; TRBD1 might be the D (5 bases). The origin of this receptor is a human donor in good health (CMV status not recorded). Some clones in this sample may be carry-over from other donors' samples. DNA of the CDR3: TGTGCCAGCAGCTTAAACAGGCTGGACAATGAGCAGTTCTTC. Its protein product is CASSLNRLDNEQFF.